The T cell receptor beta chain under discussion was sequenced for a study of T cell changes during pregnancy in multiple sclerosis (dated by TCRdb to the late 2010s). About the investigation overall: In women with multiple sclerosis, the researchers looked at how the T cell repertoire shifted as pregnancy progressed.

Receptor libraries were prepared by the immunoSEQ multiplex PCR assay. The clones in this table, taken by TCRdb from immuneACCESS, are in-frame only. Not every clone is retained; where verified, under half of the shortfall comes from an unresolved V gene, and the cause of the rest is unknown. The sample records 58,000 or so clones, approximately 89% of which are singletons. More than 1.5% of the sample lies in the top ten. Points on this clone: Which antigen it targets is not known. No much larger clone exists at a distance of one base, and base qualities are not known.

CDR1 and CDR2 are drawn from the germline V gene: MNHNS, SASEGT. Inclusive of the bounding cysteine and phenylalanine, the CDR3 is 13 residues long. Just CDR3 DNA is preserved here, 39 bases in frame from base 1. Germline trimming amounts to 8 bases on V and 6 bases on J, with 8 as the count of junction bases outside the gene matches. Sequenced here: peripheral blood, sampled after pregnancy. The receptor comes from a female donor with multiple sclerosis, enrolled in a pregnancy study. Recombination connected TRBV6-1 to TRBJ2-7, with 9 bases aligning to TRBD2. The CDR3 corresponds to CASRSGGVLEQYF. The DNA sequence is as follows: TGTGCCAGCCGTAGCGGGGGAGTACTCGAGCAGTACTTC.